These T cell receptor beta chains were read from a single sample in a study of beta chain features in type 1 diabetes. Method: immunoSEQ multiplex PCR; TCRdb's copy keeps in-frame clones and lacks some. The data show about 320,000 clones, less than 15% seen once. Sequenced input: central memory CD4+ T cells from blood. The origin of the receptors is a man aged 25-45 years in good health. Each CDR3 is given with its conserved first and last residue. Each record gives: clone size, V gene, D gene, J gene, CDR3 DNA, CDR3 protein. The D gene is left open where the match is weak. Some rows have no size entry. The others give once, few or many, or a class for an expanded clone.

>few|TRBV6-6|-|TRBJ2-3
TGTGCCAGCAGTTACTCCACGACAATTAGCACAGATACGCAGTATTTT
CASSYSTTISTDTQYF
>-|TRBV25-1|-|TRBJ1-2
TGTGCCAGCAGGTCCCCAGGATATGGCTACACCTTC
CASRSPGYGYTF
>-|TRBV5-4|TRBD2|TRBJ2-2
TGTGCCAGCAGCCCCCCGGGACTAGCGGGAGGGCCGACCGGGGAGCTGTTTTTT
CASSPPGLAGGPTGELFF
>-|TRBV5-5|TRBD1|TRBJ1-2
TGTGCCAGCAGGTATCGGGACAGGGTGAACTATGGCTACACCTTC
CASRYRDRVNYGYTF
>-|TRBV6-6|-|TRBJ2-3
TGTGCCAGCAGTTACAGTCTTGAGGATCTTACAGATACGCAGTATTTT
CASSYSLEDLTDTQYF
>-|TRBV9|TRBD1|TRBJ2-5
TGTGCCAGCAGCGTAGCACCACAGGGGGCAGAGACCCAGTACTTC
CASSVAPQGAETQYF
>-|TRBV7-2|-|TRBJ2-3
TGTGCCAGCAGCCCTCTGGGGGGCACAGATACGCAGTATTTT
CASSPLGGTDTQYF
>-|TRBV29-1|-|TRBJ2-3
TGCAGCGTTGAACACCCGGGCACAGATACGCAGTATTTT
CSVEHPGTDTQYF
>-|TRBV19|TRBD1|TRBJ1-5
TGTGCCAGTAGATTGGGACAGACCAATCAGCCCCAGCATTTT
CASRLGQTNQPQHF
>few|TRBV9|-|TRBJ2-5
TGTGCCAGCAGCGGGCGGACGGGACAAGAGACCCAGTACTTC
CASSGRTGQETQYF
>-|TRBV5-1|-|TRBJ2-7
TGCGCCAGCAGCCTCATGGGGGGCTACGAGCAGTACTTC
CASSLMGGYEQYF
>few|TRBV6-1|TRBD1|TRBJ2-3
TGTGCCACCAGGGAAAGGGGGACAGGGGTCAGAGATACGCAGTATTTT
CATRERGTGVRDTQYF
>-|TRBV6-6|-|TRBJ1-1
TGTGCCAGCTGCAACAGGGCCCTGGGCACTGAAGCTTTCTTT
CASCNRALGTEAFF
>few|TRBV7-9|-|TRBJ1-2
TGTGCCAGCAGCTTAGGAGGGTCGGATGGCTACACCTTC
CASSLGGSDGYTF
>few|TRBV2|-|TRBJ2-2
TGTGCCAGCAGTGACACGGGACACCCAACCGGGGAGCTGTTTTTT
CASSDTGHPTGELFF
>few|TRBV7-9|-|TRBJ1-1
TGTGCCAGCAGCCGCGAGGGGGGGCTGAACACTGAAGCTTTCTTT
CASSREGGLNTEAFF
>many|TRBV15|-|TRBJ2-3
TGTGCCACCAGCAGAGAAAGACTCCTCACAGATACGCAGTATTTT
CATSRERLLTDTQYF
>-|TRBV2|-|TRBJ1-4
TGTGCCAGCGCCATGTTGAGGGGGAGAGAAGAAAAACTGTTTTTT
CASAMLRGREEKLFF
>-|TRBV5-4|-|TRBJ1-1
TGTGCCAGCAGTTTTGGGACCCGAGGTACTGAAGCTTTCTTT
CASSFGTRGTEAFF
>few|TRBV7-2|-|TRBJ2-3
TGTGCCAGCAGCTTATCCGGACACAGCTCGGATACGCAGTATTTT
CASSLSGHSSDTQYF
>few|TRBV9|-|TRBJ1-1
TGTGCCAGCAGCGTCGGGGGGTCTCTAGCTGAAGCTTTCTTT
CASSVGGSLAEAFF
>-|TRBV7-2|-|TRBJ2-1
TGTGCCAGCAGCTTAGCCACAGCCCCTTACAATGAGCAGTTCTTC
CASSLATAPYNEQFF
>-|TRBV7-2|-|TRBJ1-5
TGTGCCAGCAGCCCAACGGGGGGGTCATATCAGCCCCAGCATTTT
CASSPTGGSYQPQHF
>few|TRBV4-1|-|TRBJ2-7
TGCGCCAGCAGCCCCCGAGGGAACTACGAGCAGTACTTC
CASSPRGNYEQYF
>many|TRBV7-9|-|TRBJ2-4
TGTGCCAGCAGTTCCGGACTTCCGCCCATTCAGTACTTC
CASSSGLPPIQYF
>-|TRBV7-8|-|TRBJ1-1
TGTGCCAGCAGCCGAAGGAGAACTGAAGCTTTCTTT
CASSRRRTEAFF
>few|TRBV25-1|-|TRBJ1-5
TGTGCCAGCAGCCGATTCTGGGCCCAGGCCCAGCCCCAGCATTTT
CASSRFWAQAQPQHF
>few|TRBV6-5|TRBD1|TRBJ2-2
TGTGCCAGCAGACAGGGGGTTGGCGGGGAGCTGTTTTTT
CASRQGVGGELFF